The entry below describes one TCR beta chain. Its target is unknown. Sampling of each patient yielded between 1 and 8 specimens, collected pretreatment and on-treatment. The V end lost 1 base, the J end lost 0 bases, and 9 bases lay between the germline ends. Germline V gives CDR1 SEHNR, CDR2 FQNEAQ (reference sequence). The CDR3 length is 15 residues. The data were taken from a study of PD-L1 blockade in urothelial cancer. Study-wide results and limits: When measured at 3 weeks, tumor-associated blood clones expanded more in durable-benefit patients. In blood sampled pretreatment, TCR clonality below the median predicted better survival.

Synthetic analogs of TCR templates were spiked into every PCR. Using immunoSEQ multiplex PCR, the repertoire was profiled, and TCRdb retains in-frame clones only, with some absent. Of 45,000 to 60,000 clones in the sample, about 90% were seen once. Here the sequenced sample was PBMCs, taken around atezolizumab (anti-PD-L1) treatment. The sequence came from a man aged 55 to 70 with urothelial cancer. The chain recombines TRBV7-9 with TRBJ1-1; D possibly corresponds to TRBD1 (6 bases). CDR3 DNA sequence: TGTGCCAGCAGCTTAGACAGGGCTGTGAACACTGAAGCTTTCTTT. Translation: CASSLDRAVNTEAFF.